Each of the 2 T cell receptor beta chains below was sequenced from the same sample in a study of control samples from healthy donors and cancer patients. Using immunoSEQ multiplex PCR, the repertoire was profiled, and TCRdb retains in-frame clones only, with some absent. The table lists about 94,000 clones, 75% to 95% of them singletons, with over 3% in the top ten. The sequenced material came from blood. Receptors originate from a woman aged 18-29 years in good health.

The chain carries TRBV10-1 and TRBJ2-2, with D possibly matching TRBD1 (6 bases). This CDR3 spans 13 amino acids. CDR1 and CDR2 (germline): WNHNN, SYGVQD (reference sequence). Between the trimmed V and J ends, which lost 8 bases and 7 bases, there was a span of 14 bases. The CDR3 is CASATGYGGELFF. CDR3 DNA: TGCGCCAGCGCCACAGGGTATGGCGGGGAGCTGTTTTTT.

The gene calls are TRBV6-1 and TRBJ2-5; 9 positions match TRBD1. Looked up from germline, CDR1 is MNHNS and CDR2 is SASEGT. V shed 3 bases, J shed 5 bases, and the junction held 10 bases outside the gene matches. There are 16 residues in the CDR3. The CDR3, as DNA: TGTGCCAGCAGTGATAAAACCGGGACAGGGACGGAGACCCAGTACTTC. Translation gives CASSDKTGTGTETQYF.